Each of the 3 T cell receptor beta chains below was sequenced from the same sample in a study of technical replicates of blood from several donors. Some clones are missing from TCRdb's copy, which holds only in-frame ones; the method was immunoSEQ multiplex PCR. The table shows about 62,000 clones, with roughly 86% occurring only once. The sequencing sample was made of PBMCs. These receptors were obtained from a human donor in good health. Some clones in this sample may be carry-over from other donors' samples.

The V and J genes are TRBV20-1 and TRBJ2-3; D is possibly TRBD2 (6 bases). CDR3 length: 11 amino acids. V shed 3 bases and J shed 6 bases, with 7 bases lying between them. Germline values: CDR1 DFQATT, CDR2 SNEGSKA (reference sequence). The CDR3 reads CSARGRDTQYF. CDR3 sequence (DNA): TGCAGTGCTAGGGGGAGGGATACGCAGTATTTT.

The V and J genes are TRBV5-1 and TRBJ2-7; D might be TRBD2 (5 bases). Germline lookup yields CDR1 SGHRS and CDR2 YFSETQ. V was shortened by 0 bases and J by 7 bases, with 23 bases between the two germline ends. The CDR3 runs 17 residues. Here the CDR3 DNA reads TGCGCCAGCAGCTTGGCTCCGGCGGGCGTATCCCTGAGGGAGCAGTACTTC. This gives the protein CASSLAPAGVSLREQYF.

The genes are TRBV7-2 and TRBJ2-2; TRBD1 might be the D (6 bases). Deletions cut 7 bases from V and 5 bases from J, with 17 bases between. The CDR3 loop spans 15 amino acids. Per germline, CDR1 SGHTA and CDR2 FQGNSA. CDR3 DNA sequence: TGTGCCAGCACTCCTCCGGGACACCGAACCGGGGAGCTGTTTTTT. Translating gives CASTPPGHRTGELFF.